Presented here are 14 T cell receptor beta chains from one specimen sequenced in a study of regulatory T cells in long-lasting Graves disease. Relying on iRepertoire HTBI primers and Arm-PCR of CDR3 regions, the team built TCR beta libraries. From the multiplex PCR reads, TCRdb called clonotypes with MiXCR, one entry per CDR3 protein. Of about 430,000 distinct CDR3 sequences in the sample, about 21% were seen once. Sample time point: persistent/refractory GD, antithyroid drugs over 5 years with positive TRAb. Extracted RNA from PBMCs served as the source of the TCR library. This sample comprised peripheral blood mononuclear cells (PBMCs), obtained when the disease was refractory, from a patient treated with antithyroid drugs. The receptor set was obtained from a female donor with Graves disease.

In its sample, this clonotype was seen many times. The V and J genes are TRBV25-1 and TRBJ1-1; D remains ambiguous. The CDR3 has 17 residues. In germline, CDR1 is MGHDK, CDR2 SYGVNS. Trimming took off 0 bases at V and 1 base at J, with 15 bases between the two ends. CDR3 sequence (DNA): TGTGCCAGCAGTGAATACTTTGTCAGCGGAACGAACACTGAAGCTTTCTTT. Protein: CASSEYFVSGTNTEAFF. Complete variable domain (other parts from reference TRBV25-1 and TRBJ1-1): EADIYQTPRYLVIGTGKKITLECSQTMGHDKMYWYQQDPGMELHLIHYSYGVNSTEKGDLSSESTVSRIRTEHFPLTLESARPSHTSQYLCASSEYFVSGTNTEAFFGQGTRLTVV.

This rearrangement joins TRBV27 to TRBJ2-2, with a tentative D call TRBD2 (6 bases). Trimming left V 8 bases short and J 7 bases short, with 14 bases between. The germline gives CDR1 MNHEY, CDR2 SMNVEV (reference sequence). The CDR3 has 13 amino acids. CDR3: CASRRVGGGELFF. For the CDR3, the DNA is TGTGCCAGCCGCCGGGTGGGGGGCGGGGAGCTGTTTTTT.

This clonotype was seen repeatedly, ten times or more. The rearrangement joins TRBV2 to TRBJ1-4, with 7 bases fitting TRBD1. Germline V lookup: CDR1 SNHLY, CDR2 FYNNEI. The V gene end was trimmed by 8 bases and the J gene end by 6 bases; junction bases not matched to a gene: 9. The CDR3 contains 14 residues. DNA for the CDR3: TGTGCCAGCGGCAGACAGGGACTCGATGAAAAACTGTTTTTT. Translation: CASGRQGLDEKLFF.

The gene calls are TRBV18 and TRBJ2-2; 10 bases are a match to TRBD1. Trimming removed 4 bases from V and 5 bases from J; junction bases left unmatched: 4. Per germline, CDR1 KGHSH and CDR2 LQKENI. The CDR3 sequence is 15 residues long. Written as DNA, the CDR3 is TGTGCCAGCTCACGGGACAGGGGAGTAACCGGGGAGCTGTTTTTT. Amino acids: CASSRDRGVTGELFF.

In regard to this clonotype: A much larger clone is a single base away; this may be a read error. The rearrangement links TRBV20-1 to TRBJ1-2; TRBD1 matches 8 bases. The CDR3 covers 16 residues. The germline gives CDR1 DFQATT, CDR2 SNEGSKA (reference sequence). V was pared by 2 bases and J by 6 bases, with 14 bases of the junction left unmatched. CDR3 sequence: CSARPGRQGRYHGYTF. The CDR3 bases are TGCAGTGCTAGACCGGGGCGACAGGGGAGGTACCATGGCTACACCTTC.

This clonotype was seen at least ten times. The chain couples TRBV2 to TRBJ1-2; D call uncertain. The CDR3 has 15 residues. V lost 2 bases, J lost 0 bases, and 10 bases lay in between. Germline lookup yields CDR1 SNHLY and CDR2 FYNNEI. CDR3 loop: CASSEQDSANYGYTF. CDR3 sequence (DNA): TGTGCCAGCAGTGAACAGGATTCAGCTAACTATGGCTACACCTTC.

This clonotype has a count of ten or more. The rearrangement joins TRBV2 to TRBJ2-5, with 8 nucleotides matching TRBD2. CDR3 length equals 17 residues. CDR1 is SNHLY and CDR2 is FYNNEI in the germline V gene. V was pared by 3 bases and J by 5 bases, with 14 bases of the junction left unmatched. The CDR3 region has the DNA TGTGCCAGCAGTGAGAAACTAGCGGCTATAATCGTTGAGACCCAGTACTTC. Encoded protein: CASSEKLAAIIVETQYF. The full variable domain, completed using reference TRBV2 and TRBJ2-5, is EPEVTQTPSHQVTQMGQEVILRCVPISNHLYFYWYRQILGQKVEFLVSFYNNEISEKSEIFDDQFSVERPDGSNFTLKIRSTKLEDSAMYFCASSEKLAAIIVETQYFGPGTRLLVL.

J is TRBJ1-1 and V is TRBV4-1; TRBD1 matches 10 bases. Germline V gene sequence: CDR1 MGHRA, CDR2 YSYEKL. The junction had 1 base not matched to a gene; V was cut back by 3 bases and J by 3 bases. The CDR3 runs 14 residues. The CDR3 DNA sequence: TGCGCCAGCAGCCAGGGACAGGGGTACACTGAAGCTTTCTTT. Encoded protein: CASSQGQGYTEAFF.

This clonotype came up many times. The V and J genes are TRBV27 and TRBJ1-3, with 8 bases matching TRBD1. V gave up 6 bases and J gave up 4 bases; unmatched junction bases: 17. Germline V gives CDR1 MNHEY, CDR2 SMNVEV (reference sequence). The CDR3 has 18 residues. The CDR3 DNA follows: TGTGCCAGCAGGAACAACTACCAGGGGGCGAACTCCGGAAACACCATATATTTT. This translates into CASRNNYQGANSGNTIYF.

Worth noting for this clonotype: Given a much more abundant clone one base away, this may be a read error. The J gene is TRBJ1-1, the V gene TRBV19; unclear D gene. CDR1 and CDR2 from the germline V gene are LNHDA and SQIVND (reference sequence). The CDR3 totals 15 residues. CDR3 loop: CAGSISVGFNTEAFF. DNA for the CDR3: TGTGCCGGTAGTATATCTGTGGGCTTCAACACTGAAGCTTTCTTT.

The chain carries TRBV10-3 and TRBJ2-1; no clear D gene. The germline V gene has CDR1 ENHRY and CDR2 SYGVKD. The CDR3 runs to 13 residues. The ends were cut back, 10 bases at V and 6 bases at J, with 16 bases in the middle. The CDR3 DNA is TGTGCCACCACCGACGTACGTGGCAATGAGCAGTTCTTC. Protein sequence: CATTDVRGNEQFF.

The rearrangement joins TRBV4-1 to TRBJ1-2; D is unresolved. The CDR3 is 16 amino acids. Looked up from germline, CDR1 is MGHRA and CDR2 is YSYEKL. Trimming cost V 0 bases and J 2 bases, with 13 bases left between them. The CDR3 DNA is TGCGCCAGCAGCCAAGATGGGAATCGGCGGAACTATGGCTACACCTTC. Its protein product is CASSQDGNRRNYGYTF.

This clonotype was counted many times. The chain couples TRBV29-1 to TRBJ2-7; D is perhaps TRBD1 (6 bases). V was shortened by 7 bases and J by 5 bases, with 12 bases between the two germline ends. The CDR3 totals 11 residues. Germline CDR1 is SQVTM and CDR2 is ANQGSEA. CDR3 DNA sequence: TGCAGCGCCAATACAGGGAACGAGCAGTACTTC. This codes for CSANTGNEQYF.

The rearrangement joins TRBV4-1 to TRBJ1-2; D unresolved. Between the trimmed V and J ends, which lost 0 bases and 2 bases, there was a span of 7 bases. Germline loops: CDR1 MGHRA, CDR2 YSYEKL. This CDR3 region has 14 residues. CDR3 nucleotide sequence: TGCGCCAGCAGCCAAGATGGGCAGAACTATGGCTACACCTTC. This gives the protein CASSQDGQNYGYTF.